This TCR beta chain was profiled in a study of blood T cell repertoires in COVID-19. The overall study: Some COVID-19 samples were acute and others convalescent; all came from the United States, Italy and Spain. PBMCs, B-cell-depleted T cells, or T cells were the source of the cDNA or gDNA that made up the material.

Trimming stripped 3 bases from V and 0 bases from J, with 11 bases between. The CDR3 runs 15 residues. Per germline, CDR1 ENHRY and CDR2 SYGVKD. Source study methods: Quantification of nucleated cells was approximated via reference gene primer amplification. The repertoire was sequenced with immunoSEQ multiplex PCR; TCRdb's copy has only in-frame clones and lacks some. For V, J and clone size, that table is used; D and trimming come from the DNA. Seen here are approximately 76,000 clones, 83% observed once, and the top ten hold 5% to 6.5%. The rearrangement uses TRBV10-3 and TRBJ1-1; no definite D call. The sequenced sample consisted of peripheral blood. The clonotype was recovered from an older woman with acute or convalescent COVID-19. The CDR3 DNA sequence: TGTGCCATCAGTGAAATTCGGACTGTGAACACTGAAGCTTTCTTT. It codes for CAISEIRTVNTEAFF.